One and the same sample provided the 30 T cell receptor beta chains below, sequenced in a study of blood T cell repertoires in COVID-19 (dated by TCRdb to 2020 to 2022). The library came from the immunoSEQ multiplex PCR assay. Held by TCRdb, this immuneACCESS table contains in-frame sequences only and omits some clones. Under half of the omission traces to an unresolved V gene where checked; the cause of the rest is unknown. For this sample there are 250,000 to 350,000 clones; over 75% appear just once. Jointly, the top ten make up approximately 12% of the sample. Sequencing was done on a sample of peripheral blood. The receptors shown here come from a woman aged 60 to 75 with acute or convalescent COVID-19.

V usage is TRBV19 and J usage is TRBJ2-7; D is undetermined. CDR3 size: 14 residues. With 5 bases removed from V and 4 bases from J, the gap between germline ends came to 15 bases. CDR1 is LNHDA and CDR2 is SQIVND in the germline V gene (reference sequence). CDR3 DNA: TGTGCCAGTAGTCGACAAGGCCTCTTTTACGAGCAGTACTTC. Encoded protein: CASSRQGLFYEQYF.

In its sample, this clone was seen once. The rearrangement links TRBV27 to TRBJ2-7, with 9 bases fitting TRBD2. Germline V lookup: CDR1 MNHEY, CDR2 SMNVEV (reference sequence). The CDR3 consists of 15 residues. The ends lost 1 base at V and 5 bases at J; junction bases unmatched: 6. The CDR3 sequence: CASSLWASGNHEQYF. In DNA, the CDR3 is TGTGCCAGCAGTTTATGGGCTAGCGGGAACCACGAGCAGTACTTC.

This sequence joins TRBV2 and TRBJ1-4, with D possibly matching TRBD1 (6 bases). The V end was cut by 6 bases, the J end by 2 bases, with 10 bases between. This CDR3 has 14 amino acids. Germline CDR1 is SNHLY and CDR2 is FYNNEI. In DNA, the CDR3 is TGTGCCAGCAGAGCGCAGGGGACTAATGAAAAACTGTTTTTT. This sequence encodes CASRAQGTNEKLFF.

The chain is built from TRBV20-1 and TRBJ1-5; TRBD1 is a possible D gene (5 bases). V lost 3 bases to trimming and J lost 3 bases, with 12 bases between them. CDR3 length equals 14 residues. Per germline, CDR1 DFQATT and CDR2 SNEGSKA (reference sequence). CDR3: CSASEGPFNQPQHF. The CDR3 DNA follows: TGCAGTGCTAGTGAGGGGCCCTTCAATCAGCCCCAGCATTTT.

The chain links TRBV6-2 or TRBV6-3 to TRBJ2-5, with D maybe TRBD2 (6 bases). The CDR3 is 16 amino acids. From germline, CDR1 is MNHEY and CDR2 SVGEGT. Trimming took 4 bases from V and 5 from J, leaving 20 bases between them. The CDR3 DNA follows: TGTGCCAGCAGTTCTCCTTGGCGGGGACTTCAGGAGACCCAGTACTTC. Translated, it gives CASSSPWRGLQETQYF.

This sequence joins TRBV5-1 and TRBJ2-3; TRBD1 might be the D (6 bases). The V end was cut by 4 bases, the J end by 4 bases, with 10 bases between. The CDR3 is 13 residues long. Germline values: CDR1 SGHRS, CDR2 YFSETQ. This chain's CDR3 is CASSREGADTQYF. DNA of the CDR3: TGCGCCAGCAGCCGAGAGGGGGCAGATACGCAGTATTTT.

This clone appeared a single time. The chain recombines TRBV7-2 with TRBJ1-1, with 9 bases lining up with TRBD1. Germline V gives CDR1 SGHTA, CDR2 FQGNSA. This CDR3 spans 15 amino acids. V lost 4 bases and J lost 5; bases outside the gene matches: 8. The CDR3 bases are TGTGCCAGCAGCTCCGGAGGGACAGGGCGGACTGAAGCTTTCTTT. Protein product: CASSSGGTGRTEAFF. The full variable domain, in which reference TRBV7-2 and TRBJ1-1 provide the parts outside the CDR3, is GAGVSQSPSNKVTEKGKDVELRCDPISGHTALYWYRQSLGQGLEFLIYFQGNSAPDKSGLPSDRFSAERTGGSVSTLTIQRTQQEDSAVYLCASSSGGTGRTEAFFGQGTRLTVV.

Of note for this clone: Sequence at one end of the junction differs from germline and may be a read error. The chain couples TRBV18 to TRBJ2-3; maybe TRBD1 (6 bases). This CDR3 is built from 14 residues. The germline gives CDR1 KGHSH, CDR2 LQKENI. In nucleotides, the CDR3 is TGTGCCAGCTCACCAGGCATCAATCCGGACAGTCAGCCCTTT. It encodes CASSPGINPDSQPF.

This chain connects TRBV5-6 to TRBJ1-5; a possible D gene is TRBD1 (5 bases). This CDR3 has 14 residues. Trimming removed 1 base from V and 4 bases from J, with 9 bases in between. Per the germline V gene, CDR1 is SGHDT and CDR2 is YYEEEE. The CDR3 DNA reads as TGTGCCAGCAGCTTGTTCCAGGGAAATCAGCCCCAGCATTTT. Translated: CASSLFQGNQPQHF. Variable domain in full (rest from reference TRBV5-6 and TRBJ1-5): DAGVTQSPTHLIKTRGQQVTLRCSPKSGHDTVSWYQQALGQGPQFIFQYYEEEERQRGNFPDRFSGHQFPNYSSELNVNALLLGDSALYLCASSLFQGNQPQHFGDGTRLSIL.

The chain is built from TRBV18 and TRBJ2-1; D not certain. The germline CDR1 and CDR2 sequences are KGHSH and LQKENI. This CDR3 is 16 amino acids long. V shed 3 bases and J shed 4 bases, with 16 bases lying between them. DNA of the CDR3: TGTGCCAGCTCACCTCCGGCAGCGCTCTCTTACAATGAGCAGTTCTTC. Amino acids: CASSPPAALSYNEQFF.

The chain is built from TRBV5-1 and TRBJ1-2, with TRBD1 identical over 9 bases. Trimming cost V 7 bases and J 3 bases; bases outside gene matches: 4. Germline CDR1 SGHRS, CDR2 YFSETQ. The CDR3 totals 13 residues. The CDR3 DNA reads as TGCGCCAGCCAGAGGGACAGGGACTATGGCTACACCTTC. It specifies CASQRDRDYGYTF.

The gene calls are TRBV30 and TRBJ2-5, with 12 bases identical to TRBD2. Germline CDR1 reads GTSNPN; CDR2 reads SVGIG (reference sequence). V shed 0 bases and J 6 bases; nucleotides not matched to a gene: 11. This CDR3 has 17 residues. DNA of the CDR3: TGTGCCTGGAGTGTACCCGCTAGCGGGAGGGTAGGGAAGACCCAGTACTTC. It is translated as CAWSVPASGRVGKTQYF.

This clone was picked up a small number of times. For the CDR3, the DNA is TGTGCCAGCAGCCCTAAACCCCCGACTAGCGGGGGCAACTCCTACAATGAGCAGTTCTTC. Translated, it gives CASSPKPPTSGGNSYNEQFF. The chain combines TRBV7-3 with TRBJ2-1, with 12 nucleotides matching TRBD2. CDR1 SGHTA and CDR2 FQGTGA come from the germline V gene. V was clipped by 5 bases and J by 0 bases; unmatched bases: 14. The length of the CDR3 is 20 residues.

The chain uses TRBV4-1 and TRBJ1-2; no firm D call. CDR1 is MGHRA, CDR2 YSYEKL, per germline. V dropped 3 bases and J dropped 2 bases, with 4 bases sitting between them. CDR3 length: 12 amino acids. CDR3 nucleotides: TGCGCCAGCAGCCAGGGCAACTATGGCTACACCTTC. It encodes CASSQGNYGYTF.

This clone has only one observation. The chain joins TRBV12-3 or TRBV12-4 to TRBJ1-4; TRBD1 agrees at 8 bases. The V and J ends lost 6 bases and 4 bases, in that order; junction bases with no gene match: 1. The CDR3 length is 13 residues. CDR3 in DNA: TGTGCCAGCAGGGGACAGGATAATGAAAAACTGTTTTTT. This encodes CASRGQDNEKLFF.

The chain carries TRBV7-2 and TRBJ2-2; D is perhaps TRBD2 (6 bases). V gave up 1 base and J gave up 6 bases, with 12 bases separating them. The CDR3 runs to 15 residues. Looked up from germline, CDR1 is SGHTA and CDR2 is FQGNSA. The CDR3 loop is CASSLGLPSAGELFF. In DNA, the CDR3 is TGTGCCAGCAGCTTAGGACTGCCTAGCGCCGGGGAGCTGTTTTTT.

This chain connects TRBV9 to TRBJ2-2; 8 positions agree with TRBD1. V lost 5 bases to trimming and J lost 4 bases; unmatched junction nucleotides: 13. This CDR3 is 17 amino acids long. Germline V CDR1 and CDR2: SGDLS, YYNGEE. CDR3 sequence reads: CASRGEIGTGRTGELFF. The CDR3 nucleotides read TGTGCCAGCAGAGGAGAAATAGGGACAGGACGCACCGGGGAGCTGTTTTTT.

Written as DNA, the CDR3 is TGTGCCAGCAGCCAACGCGGCCCCTACGAGCAGTACTTC. This translates into CASSQRGPYEQYF. This rearrangement joins TRBV4-2 to TRBJ2-7, with D uncertain. CDR3 length: 13 residues. The V gene lost 2 bases and the J gene lost 2 bases, with 7 bases spanning the gap. CDR1 is LGHNA, CDR2 YNFKEQ, per germline.

The chain employs TRBV4-3 and TRBJ2-1; 8 nucleotides agree with TRBD2. From germline, CDR1 is LGHNA and CDR2 YSLEER. V was clipped by 0 bases and J by 0 bases; unmatched bases: 4. This CDR3 is built from 17 residues. This chain's CDR3 is CASSQDPSGSSYNEQFF. CDR3 bases: TGCGCCAGCAGCCAAGATCCGAGCGGGAGCTCCTACAATGAGCAGTTCTTC.

V is TRBV9 and J is TRBJ1-6, with D uncertain. The V gene lost 0 bases and the J gene lost 8 bases, with 18 bases spanning the gap. In germline, CDR1 is SGDLS, CDR2 YYNGEE. There are 17 residues in the CDR3. The CDR3 sequence: CASSVGEGPRSYSPLHF. The CDR3 DNA is TGTGCCAGCAGCGTAGGGGAGGGTCCCCGGAGTTATTCACCCCTCCACTTT.

The chain joins TRBV5-1 to TRBJ2-3; D is perhaps TRBD2 (7 bases). Per the germline V gene, CDR1 is SGHRS and CDR2 is YFSETQ. CDR3 size: 16 residues. V was cut by 2 bases and J by 1 base, with 14 bases left in between. The DNA of the CDR3 is TGCGCCAGCAGCTTAAGGGGGGGATTGGGCACAGATACGCAGTATTTT. This gives the protein CASSLRGGLGTDTQYF.

The rearrangement joins TRBV29-1 to TRBJ2-2; TRBD1 might be the D (5 bases). Germline V gene sequence: CDR1 SQVTM, CDR2 ANQGSEA. V was clipped by 4 bases and J by 6 bases, with 12 bases between them. The CDR3 sequence is 13 residues long. CDR3 region: CSVGIGAAGELFF. The DNA for the CDR3 is TGCAGCGTTGGTATAGGGGCCGCCGGGGAGCTGTTTTTT.

The rearrangement joins TRBV5-4 to TRBJ2-1; possible D gene TRBD2, 5 bases. Per the germline V gene, CDR1 is SGHNT and CDR2 is YYREEE (reference sequence). The CDR3 has 17 amino acids. V dropped 9 bases and J dropped 2 bases, with 24 bases sitting between them. CDR3 protein: CAISPPRGATTYNEQFF. CDR3 DNA sequence: TGTGCCATCTCCCCCCCCCGAGGAGCGACTACCTACAATGAGCAGTTCTTC.

Here the CDR3 reads CASSGGTDDQPQHF. In DNA, the CDR3 is TGCGCCAGCAGCGGAGGGACGGACGATCAGCCCCAGCATTTT. V and J are TRBV5-1 and TRBJ1-5; tentatively, D is TRBD1 (5 bases). This CDR3 comprises 14 residues. Trimming removed 4 bases from V and 5 bases from J, with 13 bases in between. In germline, CDR1 is SGHRS, CDR2 YFSETQ. Based on the CDR3 plus reference TRBV5-1 and TRBJ1-5, the full variable domain is KAGVTQTPRYLIKTRGQQVTLSCSPISGHRSVSWYQQTPGQGLQFLFEYFSETQRNKGNFPGRFSGRQFSNSRSEMNVSTLELGDSALYLCASSGGTDDQPQHFGDGTRLSIL.

The rearrangement joins TRBV24-1 to TRBJ2-1; 9 nucleotides match TRBD1. The V gene's germline CDR1 is KGHDR and CDR2 SFDVKD. The V gene end was trimmed by 5 bases and the J gene end by 5 bases; junction bases not matched to a gene: 6. This CDR3 has 15 residues. CDR3 in amino acids: CATSVGDRANNEQFF. For the CDR3, the DNA is TGTGCCACCAGTGTAGGGGACAGGGCTAACAATGAGCAGTTCTTC.

The V and J genes are TRBV2 and TRBJ2-6, with no clear D. V lost 9 bases, J lost 0 bases, and 3 bases lay in between. This CDR3 contains 12 residues. CDR1 is SNHLY, CDR2 FYNNEI, per germline. The CDR3 sequence: CARSSGANVLTF. The CDR3 DNA is TGTGCCAGGAGCTCTGGGGCCAACGTCCTGACTTTC.

This chain joins TRBV4-1 and TRBJ2-1, with 13 bases identical to TRBD2. V lost 1 base to trimming and J lost 7 bases; unmatched junction nucleotides: 4. The germline CDR1 and CDR2 sequences are MGHRA and YSYEKL. The CDR3 is made up of 16 amino acids. The DNA of the CDR3 is TGCGCCAGCAGCCAAGCCGGACTAGCGGGGGTTAATGAGCAGTTCTTC. Translated, it gives CASSQAGLAGVNEQFF.

The chain has TRBV6-5 and TRBJ1-5; maybe TRBD1 (5 bases). CDR3 length: 15 residues. Trimming took off 6 bases at V and 2 bases at J, with 14 bases between the two ends. Germline values: CDR1 MNHEY, CDR2 SVGAGI. The CDR3 bases are TGTGCCAGCAGCGACAGTGAATGGGGCAATCAGCCCCAGCATTTT. Its protein is CASSDSEWGNQPQHF.

The V gene is TRBV7-2, the J gene TRBJ2-2, with TRBD1 matching 7 bases. The trim removed 10 bases at V and 5 bases at J, leaving 10 bases unmatched. CDR3 length equals 14 residues. Germline values: CDR1 SGHTA, CDR2 FQGNSA. The chain's CDR3 is CATGSGGRTGELFF. In DNA, the CDR3 is TGTGCCACAGGATCAGGGGGTAGAACCGGGGAGCTGTTTTTT. The full variable domain, in which reference TRBV7-2 and TRBJ2-2 provide the parts outside the CDR3, is GAGVSQSPSNKVTEKGKDVELRCDPISGHTALYWYRQSLGQGLEFLIYFQGNSAPDKSGLPSDRFSAERTGGSVSTLTIQRTQQEDSAVYLCATGSGGRTGELFFGEGSRLTVL.

A remark on this clone: The junction and the germline gene differ at one end; a read error may be behind it. The chain combines TRBV7-2 with TRBJ2-2; the match to TRBD1 covers 8 bases. Germline assignment: CDR1 SGHTA and CDR2 FQGNSA. CDR3 length: 19 amino acids. In DNA, the CDR3 is TGTGCCAGCAGCTTAGGGGGCAGGGGGCAGATTTTGGGCACCGGGGAGCCGTTTTTT. It codes for CASSLGGRGQILGTGEPFF.